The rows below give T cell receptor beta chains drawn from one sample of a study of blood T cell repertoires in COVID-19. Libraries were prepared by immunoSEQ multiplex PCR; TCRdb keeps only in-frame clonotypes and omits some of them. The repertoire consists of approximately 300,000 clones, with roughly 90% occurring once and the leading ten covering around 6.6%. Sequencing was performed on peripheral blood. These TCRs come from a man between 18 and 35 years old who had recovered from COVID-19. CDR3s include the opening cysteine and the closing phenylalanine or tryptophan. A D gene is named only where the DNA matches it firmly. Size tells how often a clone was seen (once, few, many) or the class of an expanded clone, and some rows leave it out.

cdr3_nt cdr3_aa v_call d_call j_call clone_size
TGTGCCAGCAGCCAAGAAGCGGCGACCTACGAGCAGTACTTC CASSQEAATYEQYF TRBV4-2 - TRBJ2-7 -
TGTGCCAGCAGTTATTTCCTAGACAGTAACTATGGCTACACCTTC CASSYFLDSNYGYTF TRBV6-5 - TRBJ1-2 -
TGTGCCAGCAGTGAGTTGGGCCTCGCAACCGGCGGGGAGCTGTTTTTT CASSELGLATGGELFF TRBV25-1 - TRBJ2-2 -
TGCGCCAGCAGCGCCCGACAGGGTCGTCGCGATGAGCAGTTCTTC CASSARQGRRDEQFF TRBV4-1 TRBD1 TRBJ2-1 -
TGTGCCAGCAGTCACGACATTAACCCCCACAATGAGCAGTTCTTC CASSHDINPHNEQFF TRBV6-5 - TRBJ2-1 -
TGTGCCAGCAGCTTGGGGACAGGGGGGAATGAGCAGTTCTTC CASSLGTGGNEQFF TRBV7-9 TRBD1 TRBJ2-1 -
TGTGCCATCAGGACATCTTTTCTGGACACTGAAGCTTTCTTT CAIRTSFLDTEAFF TRBV10-3 - TRBJ1-1 -
TGTGCCAGCAGCCCACTAGCGGGAGTGGGCCACGAGCAGTACTTC CASSPLAGVGHEQYF TRBV27 TRBD2 TRBJ2-7 -
TGTGCCAGCAGTCCGGAGGGGAACTATGGCTACACCTTC CASSPEGNYGYTF TRBV7-9 - TRBJ1-2 -
TGCAGCGTTGAAGATAGAGGTCTCTCCCGTGGCTACACCTTC CSVEDRGLSRGYTF TRBV29-1 - TRBJ1-2 -
TGTGCCAGCTCCGAAGACAGGGCTAGTACTGAAGCTTTCTTT CASSEDRASTEAFF TRBV19 TRBD1 TRBJ1-1 -
TGTGCCAGCAGTTCTCGACAGGGAAACACCATATATTTT CASSSRQGNTIYF TRBV27 - TRBJ1-3 once
TGCGCCAGCAGCAGCGGTCCTAGCGGGGGGACCGGGGAGCTGTTTTTT CASSSGPSGGTGELFF TRBV5-1 TRBD2 TRBJ2-2 few
TGCGCCAGCAGCTTGGCCGACATAAGCACAGATACGCAGTATTTT CASSLADISTDTQYF TRBV5-1 - TRBJ2-3 once
TGTGCCAGCACCCTGACAGGGCGCTACACCTTC CASTLTGRYTF TRBV12-3/TRBV12-4 TRBD1 TRBJ1-2 few
TGTGCCAGCTGGGCGGGCACCCTGAACACCGGGGAGCTGTTTTTT CASWAGTLNTGELFF TRBV6-5 - TRBJ2-2 -
TGTGCCAGCAGCTACACCAATCAGCCCCAGCATTTT CASSYTNQPQHF TRBV7-2 - TRBJ1-5 -
TGTGCCAGCAGCTTGGGGGGGCAATCTGGGGCCAACGTCCTGACTTTC CASSLGGQSGANVLTF TRBV5-4 - TRBJ2-6 -
TGTGCCAGCAGCTGGAGAGAAGGGACAGGGGAGACCCAGTACTTC CASSWREGTGETQYF TRBV13 TRBD1 TRBJ2-5 -
TGTGCCAGCAGCTCCGACAGGGGTCAGCCCCAGCATTTT CASSSDRGQPQHF TRBV11-2 TRBD1 TRBJ1-5 -
TGCAGCGTTGACGGTCAGGGGGTATCCTACAATGAGCAGTTCTTC CSVDGQGVSYNEQFF TRBV29-1 TRBD1 TRBJ2-1 -
TGTGCCAGCAGCTTAGTCGGACAGGGCTTCTACAATGAGCAGTTCTTC CASSLVGQGFYNEQFF TRBV7-9 TRBD1 TRBJ2-1 -
TGTGCCAGCAGCCAACAGGGGAACTATGGCTACACCTTC CASSQQGNYGYTF TRBV3-1/TRBV3-2 - TRBJ1-2 -
TGCAGCGTTAGACTGAACTCCTACGAGCAGTACTTC CSVRLNSYEQYF TRBV29-1 - TRBJ2-7 once
TGTGCCTGGAGTATTGGGCTAGCGGGACAAGATACGCAGTATTTT CAWSIGLAGQDTQYF TRBV30 TRBD2 TRBJ2-3 -
TGCGCCAGCAGCTCCCTGACAGGGAGCCAAGAGACCCAGTACTTC CASSSLTGSQETQYF TRBV5-1 TRBD1 TRBJ2-5 -
TGTGCCAGCAGCCCCTGGGACAGTAACACTGAAGCTTTCTTT CASSPWDSNTEAFF TRBV9 TRBD1 TRBJ1-1 -
TGTGCCAGCAGATCGTGGGGAGACCAAGAGACCCAGTACTTC CASRSWGDQETQYF TRBV2 - TRBJ2-5 -
TGCGCCAGCAGCTTCTACCCGGACAGGGGGAAGTACTTC CASSFYPDRGKYF TRBV5-1 TRBD1 TRBJ2-7 few
TGTGCCAGCAGCCCGGATGAAAAACTGTTTTTT CASSPDEKLFF TRBV12-3/TRBV12-4 - TRBJ1-4 -
TGCGCCAGCAGCAAACCGGGACTAGCGGTCCCCACAGATACGCAGTATTTT CASSKPGLAVPTDTQYF TRBV5-1 TRBD2 TRBJ2-3 -
TGTGCCAGCAGTTGGACTAGCGGCACCCCTTCCGGGGAGCTGTTTTTT CASSWTSGTPSGELFF TRBV6-6 TRBD2 TRBJ2-2 -
TGTGCCAGCAGCCTACGGACAGGGGTGGACTATGGCTACACCTTC CASSLRTGVDYGYTF TRBV7-6 TRBD1 TRBJ1-2 -
TGTGCCAGTAGTAGGGGACAGGGCCTCTACGAGCAGTACTTC CASSRGQGLYEQYF TRBV19 TRBD1 TRBJ2-7 -